This T cell receptor beta chain appears in the sequencing data of a study of OX40 agonist ivuxolimab in advanced cancers. TCRdb's copy holds only in-frame clones and misses some; the assay was immunoSEQ multiplex PCR. The table has 50,000 to 65,000 clones, around 89% seen once. Collection of blood occurred at baseline, at cycle 4 day 1, and at cycle 7 day 1. The germline V gene encodes CDR1 SGHRS and CDR2 YFSETQ. The CDR3 has 15 residues. The junction had 5 bases not matched to a gene; V was cut back by 4 bases and J by 4 bases. The sequencing used CD4+ or CD8+ T cells sorted from blood, collected in a trial of the OX40 agonist ivuxolimab. V gene TRBV5-1 combines with J gene TRBJ2-1; TRBD1 matches 10 bases. The receptor was derived from an adult with an advanced solid tumor such as melanoma, head and neck, liver or kidney cancer. CDR3 nucleotide sequence: TGCGCCAGCAGCCGGGGACAGGGGATATACAATGAGCAGTTCTTC. Protein product: CASSRGQGIYNEQFF. Full variable domain (outside the CDR3, taken from reference TRBV5-1 and TRBJ2-1): KAGVTQTPRYLIKTRGQQVTLSCSPISGHRSVSWYQQTPGQGLQFLFEYFSETQRNKGNFPGRFSGRQFSNSRSEMNVSTLELGDSALYLCASSRGQGIYNEQFFGPGTRLTVL.